This entry lists 25 T cell receptor beta chains sequenced from one sample in a study of metastatic and nonmetastatic thyroid tumors. TCRdb re-analyzed the PCR reads using MiXCR. There are some 86,000 clones in the sample; approximately 12% occur only once, and around 8.8% lies in the top ten. Patients underwent thyroid surgery, and none had received any treatment before it. Sequenced sample: tumor tissue. The source is a female donor with papillary thyroid cancer or a benign thyroid nodule (not recorded which). Some clones in this sample may be carry-over from other donors' samples.

This clone has only a few counts. A much larger clone lies one base from this, so it may be a read error. A read error is likely, as this CDR3 ends without the conserved phenylalanine or tryptophan. V is TRBV2 and J is TRBJ1-1; TRBD1 is a possible D gene (6 bases). Between the trimmed V and J ends, which lost 6 bases and 0 bases, there was a span of 11 bases. Germline V gene data show CDR1 as SNHLY and CDR2 as FYNNEI. This CDR3 region has 14 residues. The CDR3 protein is CASRADSLNTEAFS. CDR3 sequence (DNA): TGTGCCAGCAGGGCGGACAGTTTGAACACTGAAGCTTTCTCT.

There are a few counts of this clone. This may arise from a read error, as a much more abundant clone is one base away. The sample contains more than one DNA sequence encoding this CDR3. The chain combines TRBV19 with TRBJ1-2, with D possibly matching TRBD1 (6 bases). The CDR3 sequence is 14 residues long. Trimming removed 7 bases at V and 7 bases at J, with 19 bases between. Germline values: CDR1 LNHDA, CDR2 SQIVND (reference sequence). In DNA, the CDR3 is TGTGCCAGTACCCTGGACACGGGGGCGCCTGGCTACACCTTC. Its translation is CASTLDTGAPGYTF.

In this sample, this clone turned up many times. V is TRBV15 and J is TRBJ1-5, with D hard to call. CDR1 is LNHNV and CDR2 is YYDKDF in the germline V gene (reference sequence). V was clipped by 0 bases and J by 6 bases, with 6 bases between them. This CDR3 comprises 13 residues. CDR3 sequence reads: CATSRDWGQPQHF. Written as DNA, the CDR3 is TGTGCCACCAGCAGAGACTGGGGTCAGCCCCAGCATTTT.

This clone was observed many times. Within the sample, other DNA sequences also encode this same CDR3. The chain links TRBV12-3 or TRBV12-4 to TRBJ1-1; tentative D call: TRBD1 (5 bases). The ends were cut back, 5 bases at V and 1 base at J, with 11 bases in the middle. This CDR3 contains 14 residues. Written as DNA, the CDR3 is TGTGCCAGCAGTACCGGGACGTGGAACACTGAAGCTTTCTTT. Amino acids: CASSTGTWNTEAFF.

As concerns this clone: A much bigger clone sits one base away, suggesting this may be a read error. The sample contains more than one DNA sequence encoding this CDR3. This chain uses TRBV24-1 with TRBJ2-5, with 12 bases aligning to TRBD2. There are 13 residues in the CDR3. After removal of 10 bases from V and 5 bases from J, the junction contained 4 bases not matched to a gene. Germline lookup yields CDR1 KGHDR and CDR2 SFDVKD. Here the CDR3 reads CATSLAGGETQYF. Here the CDR3 DNA reads TGTGCCACATCCCTAGCGGGAGGGGAGACCCAGTACTTC.

There are many counts of this clone. Other nucleotide sequences from this sample produce the same CDR3. The V and J genes are TRBV13 and TRBJ2-5; TRBD2 aligns across 10 bases. The CDR3 contains 18 residues. In germline, CDR1 is PRHDT, CDR2 FYEKMQ (reference sequence). V gave up 2 bases and J gave up 1 base; unmatched junction bases: 10. The chain's CDR3 is CASSLSGILAGVQETQYF. DNA of the CDR3: TGTGCCAGCAGCTTATCGGGTATCCTAGCGGGAGTCCAAGAGACCCAGTACTTC.

The V and J genes are TRBV11-1 and TRBJ2-1; unclear D gene. Germline CDR1 SGHAT, CDR2 FQDESV (reference sequence). The V end was cut by 1 base, the J end by 0 bases, with 10 bases between. This CDR3 has 16 amino acids. The CDR3 spells CASSLGTESSYNEQFF. The CDR3 DNA reads as TGTGCCAGCAGCTTAGGTACGGAGAGCTCCTACAATGAGCAGTTCTTC.

This clone was observed a single time. The J gene is TRBJ2-7, the V gene TRBV20-1; D tentatively fits TRBD1 or TRBD2 (5 bases each). V was shortened by 6 bases and J by 0 bases, with 15 bases between the two germline ends. The CDR3 has 14 amino acids. In germline, CDR1 is DFQATT, CDR2 SNEGSKA (reference sequence). The CDR3 loop is CSATRDGYSYEQYF. The CDR3 DNA follows: TGCAGTGCAACCCGGGACGGTTACTCCTACGAGCAGTACTTC.

Only one count was recorded for this clone. A read error may be the cause here, since a much bigger clone is one base away. This chain joins TRBV30 and TRBJ1-5; possible D gene TRBD1, 6 bases. CDR1 is GTSNPN and CDR2 is SVGIG in the germline V gene (reference sequence). Trimming stripped 1 base from V and 6 bases from J, with 19 bases between. The CDR3 runs to 16 residues. In DNA form, the CDR3 reads TGTGCCTGGAGTGACAGGGCATGGGTTTATGGTCAGCCCCAGCATTTT. This codes for CAWSDRAWVYGQPQHF.

This clone showed up many times. V is TRBV6-5 and J is TRBJ2-3; no firm D call. The V gene's germline CDR1 is MNHEY and CDR2 SVGAGI. CDR3 length equals 16 residues. The V end lost 0 bases, the J end lost 1 base, and 11 bases lay between the germline ends. The CDR3 region is CASSYSGSLGTDTQYF. In DNA, the CDR3 is TGTGCCAGCAGTTACTCAGGGTCCCTAGGCACAGATACGCAGTATTTT.

This clone showed up many times. The chain has TRBV11-2 and TRBJ2-7; D might be TRBD2 (7 bases). V lost 0 bases to trimming and J lost 6 bases, with 9 bases between them. Germline CDR1 SGHAT, CDR2 FQNNGV. The CDR3 length is 13 residues. CDR3 residues: CASSLDGGPEQYF. The CDR3 nucleotides are TGTGCCAGCAGCTTAGACGGGGGGCCCGAGCAGTACTTC.

This clone was detected ten times or more. The rearrangement links TRBV12-5 to TRBJ1-1, with 7 bases lining up with TRBD1. The V gene end was trimmed by 7 bases and the J gene end by 0 bases; junction bases not matched to a gene: 14. Per germline, CDR1 LGHNT and CDR2 FRNRAP. This CDR3 has 17 amino acids. The CDR3 loop reads CASALIRDSIMNTEAFF. For the CDR3, the DNA is TGTGCTAGTGCCCTGATACGGGACAGCATAATGAACACTGAAGCTTTCTTT. The whole variable domain, remainder taken from reference TRBV12-5 and TRBJ1-1, is DARVTQTPRHKVTEMGQEVTMRCQPILGHNTVFWYRQTMMQGLELLAYFRNRAPLDDSGMPKDRFSAEMPDATLATLKIQPSEPRDSAVYFCASALIRDSIMNTEAFFGQGTRLTVV.

The table lists this clone with many counts. In the same sample, other DNA sequences code for this CDR3. J is TRBJ2-5 and V is TRBV6-5; possibly TRBD1 for D (6 bases). Between the trimmed V and J ends, which lost 0 bases and 4 bases, there was a span of 6 bases. The CDR3 totals 13 residues. Per germline, CDR1 MNHEY and CDR2 SVGAGI. This CDR3 is CASSYSQGETQYF. CDR3 coding DNA: TGTGCCAGCAGTTACTCACAGGGAGAGACCCAGTACTTC.

The count of this clone is one. J is TRBJ2-3 and V is TRBV20-1; D is perhaps TRBD2 (5 bases). There are 15 residues in the CDR3. V was trimmed by 4 bases and J by 14 bases, leaving 28 bases between them. Germline V gives CDR1 DFQATT, CDR2 SNEGSKA (reference sequence). The CDR3 loop is CSATAEAHRYARRYF. In nucleotides, the CDR3 is TGCAGTGCTACAGCGGAAGCCCACAGATACGCCCGGAGGTATTTT.

This clone occurred many times. The chain couples TRBV5-1 to TRBJ1-2; possible D gene TRBD1, 5 bases. CDR1 is SGHRS, CDR2 YFSETQ, per germline. V lost 4 bases and J lost 6, with 7 bases in between. CDR3 size: 11 residues. Here the CDR3 reads CASSRGNGYTF. CDR3 bases: TGCGCCAGCAGCAGGGGAAATGGCTACACCTTC.

This clone appeared many times. The CDR3 loop is CSARGRGRGNYEQYF. CDR3 sequence (DNA): TGCAGTGCTAGAGGTCGGGGCAGGGGGAACTACGAGCAGTACTTC. The chain uses TRBV20-1 and TRBJ2-7; TRBD1 matches 7 bases. The V segment lost 1 base and the J segment 3 bases; nucleotides outside the gene matches: 9. The length of the CDR3 is 15 residues. Looked up from germline, CDR1 is DFQATT and CDR2 is SNEGSKA (reference sequence).

This clone turned up a few times. A much bigger clone sits one base away, suggesting this may be a read error. The V and J genes are TRBV27 and TRBJ2-1; TRBD1 might be the D (5 bases). Germline CDR1 MNHEY, CDR2 SMNVEV (reference sequence). There are 14 residues in the CDR3. Written as DNA, the CDR3 is TGTGCCAGCGGGGTTCTGGGGCTACCAGATGAGCAGTCCTTC. It encodes CASGVLGLPDEQSF.

Of note for this clone: This could be a read error, since a much larger clone is one nucleotide away. Other DNA variants within this sample encode the same CDR3. This chain's CDR3 is CASRPGRLNTEAFF. CDR3 nucleotides: TGTGCCAGTAGACCGGGACGTTTGAACACTGAAGCTTTCTTT. The V gene is TRBV19, the J gene TRBJ1-1; a weak D match, TRBD1 (5 bases). The CDR3 runs to 14 residues. Deletions cut 6 bases from V and 0 bases from J, with 11 bases between. The germline CDR1 and CDR2 sequences are LNHDA and SQIVND (reference sequence).

Many counts were recorded for this clone. This chain connects TRBV2 to TRBJ2-1, with unresolved D. V gave up 2 bases and J gave up 4 bases, with 9 bases separating them. Germline assignment: CDR1 SNHLY and CDR2 FYNNEI. CDR3 size: 14 residues. For the CDR3, the DNA is TGTGCCAGCAGTGAAAGGGTGGAATACAATGAGCAGTTCTTC. Translation: CASSERVEYNEQFF.

This clone was counted many times. The J gene is TRBJ2-5, the V gene TRBV30; TRBD2 agrees at 11 bases. Per the germline V gene, CDR1 is GTSNPN and CDR2 is SVGIG (reference sequence). The CDR3 is 15 amino acids. The V and J ends lost 2 bases and 5 bases, in that order; junction bases with no gene match: 7. This CDR3 reads CAWSLLAGVGETQYF. DNA of the CDR3: TGTGCCTGGAGTTTACTAGCGGGAGTCGGGGAGACCCAGTACTTC.

With regard to this clone: Being one base from a much bigger clone, this may be a read error. V and J are TRBV4-1 and TRBJ1-5, with no clear D. V lost 8 bases, J lost 2 bases, and 16 bases lay in between. Germline-derived CDR1 and CDR2 are MGHRA and YSYEKL. The CDR3 has 15 amino acids. CDR3: CASGLSEGGNQPQHF. CDR3 nucleotides: TGCGCCAGCGGCCTGTCCGAGGGTGGCAATCAGCCCCAGCATTTT.

This clone was seen a handful of times. This sequence may be a read error, since a much larger clone differs from it by one base. The rearrangement joins TRBV28 to TRBJ2-3; 7 nucleotides line up with TRBD1. CDR1 and CDR2 from the germline V gene are MDHEN and SYDVKM. Unmatched junction bases numbered 5, after V lost 3 bases and J lost 2 bases. CDR3 length: 15 residues. The CDR3 nucleotides are TGTGCCAGCAGTTTTCGGGACAGACTCACAGATACGCAGTATTTT. This encodes CASSFRDRLTDTQYF.

In this sample, this clone turned up many times. V gene TRBV2 combines with J gene TRBJ2-3; 9 bases fit TRBD1. J lost 3 bases, V lost 6 bases, and 13 bases had no gene match. The CDR3 consists of 17 residues. In germline, CDR1 is SNHLY, CDR2 FYNNEI. The CDR3 protein is CASSPAYRGRSTDTQYF. CDR3 nucleotides: TGTGCCAGCAGCCCCGCGTACAGGGGGCGATCGACAGATACGCAGTATTTT.

This clone showed up many times. The V gene is TRBV7-6, the J gene TRBJ2-7; D gene unclear. CDR1 and CDR2 (germline): SGHVS, FNYEAQ. V lost 2 bases to trimming and J lost 2 bases, with 22 bases between them. The CDR3 totals 18 residues. The CDR3 nucleotides are TGTGCCAGCAGCTTAAGGTCGTCCTCGGGTCTCAGCACCTACGAGCAGTACTTC. Its protein product is CASSLRSSSGLSTYEQYF.

This clone turned up a few times. The V and J genes are TRBV19 and TRBJ2-7; D is perhaps TRBD1 (5 bases). Trimming stripped 5 bases from V and 6 bases from J, with 14 bases between. The CDR3 totals 13 residues. Germline-derived CDR1 and CDR2 are LNHDA and SQIVND (reference sequence). CDR3 sequence (DNA): TGTGCCAGTAGTGGACAACCGCACTCCGAGCAGTACTTC. Residues: CASSGQPHSEQYF.